This T cell receptor beta chain derives from a study of regulatory T cells in long-lasting Graves disease. Time point specified: persistent/refractory GD, antithyroid drugs over 5 years with positive TRAb. From PBMCs, RNA was extracted and then used to make the TCR library. Patients hailed from an endocrinology department in Xi'an, China. This clonotype came up a few times. Building the TCR beta libraries relied on iRepertoire HTBI primers, and CDR3 regions underwent Arm-PCR. TCRdb redid the calling of the multiplex PCR reads with MiXCR, one entry per CDR3 protein. The sample has 310,000 or so distinct CDR3 sequences; around 20% are singletons. CDR1 SGHRS and CDR2 YFSETQ come from the germline V gene. The CDR3 loop spans 15 amino acids. The V gene end was trimmed by 3 bases and the J gene end by 4 bases; junction bases not matched to a gene: 8.

This TCR derives from a female donor with Graves disease. Material: peripheral blood mononuclear cells (PBMCs), obtained when the disease was refractory, from a patient treated with antithyroid drugs. This chain uses TRBV5-1 with TRBJ2-7; 9 bases align to TRBD1. Here the CDR3 DNA reads TGCGCCAGCAGCTCCGGGGACAGGGTCCAGTACGAGCAGTACTTC. The encoded protein is CASSSGDRVQYEQYF. Using reference TRBV5-1 and TRBJ2-7 for the parts outside the CDR3, the full variable domain is KAGVTQTPRYLIKTRGQQVTLSCSPISGHRSVSWYQQTPGQGLQFLFEYFSETQRNKGNFPGRFSGRQFSNSRSEMNVSTLELGDSALYLCASSSGDRVQYEQYFGPGTRLTVT.